This TCR beta chain emerged from a study of blood T cell repertoires in COVID-19. Background on the study: COVID-19 samples, acute and convalescent, were from the United States, Italy and Spain. PBMCs, B-cell-depleted T cells, or T cells provided the cDNA or gDNA that made up the material.

Repertoires were generated with immunoSEQ multiplex PCR, while TCRdb's copy carries only in-frame clones and drops some. The table has 190,000 or so clones, approximately 82% seen once. The CDR3 loop spans 17 amino acids. The ends lost 4 bases at V and 1 base at J; junction bases unmatched: 11. Sequenced: peripheral blood. The chain links TRBV6-7 to TRBJ1-1; the match to TRBD1 covers 8 bases. TRBV6-7 counts as an open reading frame of uncertain function. The sequence derives from a man between 50 and 59 years old with active or convalescent COVID-19. DNA for the CDR3: TGTGCCAGCAGTTCTCACGGGCGCGGACAGGGGAACACTGAAGCTTTCTTT. Translation: CASSSHGRGQGNTEAFF.